These T cell receptor beta chains were read from a single sample in a study of CD8 T cells in Susac syndrome. TCRdb passed the immunoSEQ multiplex PCR reads through MiXCR, listing each CDR3 protein once. The sample shows about 150,000 distinct CDR3 sequences, 90% to 97% of them seen only once. The sequenced material came from CD4+ T cells from PBMCs. These receptors were collected from a human donor with Susac syndrome. Both conserved end residues are part of each CDR3. Each record gives: D gene, clone size, J gene, V gene, CDR3 protein, CDR3 DNA. D genes are given only for firm matches. For some rows the clone size is stated as once, few or many, or as a class when expanded; others skip it.

d_call: .
clone_size: .
j_call: TRBJ2-2
v_call: TRBV28
cdr3_aa: CASSFASANTGELFF
cdr3_nt: TGTGCCAGCAGTTTCGCCAGCGCGAACACCGGGGAGCTGTTTTTT

d_call: .
clone_size: .
j_call: TRBJ2-1
v_call: TRBV3-1
cdr3_aa: CASSQTANEQFF
cdr3_nt: TGTGCCAGCAGCCAGACCGCCAATGAGCAGTTCTTC

d_call: TRBD2
clone_size: .
j_call: TRBJ2-1
v_call: TRBV28
cdr3_aa: CASSERRTSGPNEQFF
cdr3_nt: TGTGCCAGCAGCGAACGTCGGACTAGCGGCCCCAATGAGCAGTTCTTC

d_call: .
clone_size: .
j_call: TRBJ2-7
v_call: TRBV7-9
cdr3_aa: CASNLRGSYEQYF
cdr3_nt: TGTGCCAGCAACCTAAGGGGCTCCTACGAGCAGTACTTC

d_call: TRBD1
clone_size: .
j_call: TRBJ1-1
v_call: TRBV12-3/TRBV12-4
cdr3_aa: CASTLTGIGTEAFF
cdr3_nt: TGTGCCAGCACCTTGACAGGGATCGGGACTGAAGCTTTCTTT

d_call: TRBD1
clone_size: .
j_call: TRBJ2-2
v_call: TRBV7-2
cdr3_aa: CASSSDRAGELFF
cdr3_nt: TGTGCCAGCAGCTCCGACAGGGCCGGGGAGCTGTTTTTT

d_call: .
clone_size: few
j_call: TRBJ1-1
v_call: TRBV7-9
cdr3_aa: CASSLKGGVNTEAFF
cdr3_nt: TGTGCCAGCAGCTTAAAAGGGGGTGTCAACACTGAAGCTTTCTTT

d_call: .
clone_size: once
j_call: TRBJ2-1
v_call: TRBV9
cdr3_aa: CASSVEGGLLNEQFF
cdr3_nt: TGTGCCAGCAGCGTAGAGGGGGGCCTTCTCAATGAGCAGTTCTTC

d_call: TRBD1
clone_size: .
j_call: TRBJ1-1
v_call: TRBV2
cdr3_aa: CASRVQGPNTEAFF
cdr3_nt: TGTGCCAGCAGAGTACAGGGGCCGAACACTGAAGCTTTCTTT

d_call: TRBD1
clone_size: .
j_call: TRBJ2-5
v_call: TRBV18
cdr3_aa: CASSQWTGRMETQYF
cdr3_nt: TGTGCCAGCTCACAGTGGACAGGGAGGATGGAGACCCAGTACTTC

d_call: .
clone_size: .
j_call: TRBJ1-5
v_call: TRBV7-9
cdr3_aa: CASSGVGGDYNQPQHF
cdr3_nt: TGTGCCAGCAGCGGTGTGGGGGGCGATTATAATCAGCCCCAGCATTTT

d_call: .
clone_size: .
j_call: TRBJ2-6
v_call: TRBV20-1
cdr3_aa: CSASGGTGANVLTF
cdr3_nt: TGCAGTGCTAGCGGGGGAACTGGGGCCAACGTCCTGACTTTC

d_call: TRBD1
clone_size: .
j_call: TRBJ1-1
v_call: TRBV28
cdr3_aa: CASSSLTGANTEAFF
cdr3_nt: TGTGCCAGCAGCTCTTTGACAGGGGCAAACACTGAAGCTTTCTTT

d_call: TRBD2
clone_size: .
j_call: TRBJ2-5
v_call: TRBV5-6
cdr3_aa: CASSYSGRAKETQYF
cdr3_nt: TGTGCCAGCAGCTATAGCGGGAGGGCCAAAGAGACCCAGTACTTC

d_call: TRBD1
clone_size: few
j_call: TRBJ1-6
v_call: TRBV6-1
cdr3_aa: CASSDRGPLHF
cdr3_nt: TGTGCCAGCAGCGACAGGGGCCCCCTCCACTTT

d_call: .
clone_size: few
j_call: TRBJ2-5
v_call: TRBV9
cdr3_aa: CASSAVPGPRETQYF
cdr3_nt: TGTGCCAGCAGCGCTGTACCCGGGCCACGGGAGACCCAGTACTTC

d_call: .
clone_size: .
j_call: TRBJ2-1
v_call: TRBV5-1
cdr3_aa: CASSLGPLGTYNEQFF
cdr3_nt: TGCGCCAGCAGCTTGGGCCCTCTAGGGACCTACAATGAGCAGTTCTTC

d_call: .
clone_size: .
j_call: TRBJ2-2
v_call: TRBV6-5
cdr3_aa: CASLFVNTGELFF
cdr3_nt: TGTGCCAGCCTCTTCGTGAACACCGGGGAGCTGTTTTTT

d_call: .
clone_size: .
j_call: TRBJ1-6
v_call: TRBV7-3
cdr3_aa: CASSLTPNSNSPLHF
cdr3_nt: TGTGCCAGCAGCTTAACGCCGAATTCAAATTCACCCCTCCACTTT

d_call: TRBD2
clone_size: .
j_call: TRBJ2-5
v_call: TRBV28
cdr3_aa: CASSLTSGIKLETQYF
cdr3_nt: TGTGCCAGCAGTCTGACTAGCGGGATAAAGTTGGAGACCCAGTACTTC

d_call: TRBD1
clone_size: .
j_call: TRBJ1-1
v_call: TRBV20-1
cdr3_aa: CSALGQGAGKAFF
cdr3_nt: TGCAGTGCTCTGGGACAGGGGGCGGGGAAGGCTTTCTTT

d_call: .
clone_size: once
j_call: TRBJ2-1
v_call: TRBV7-9
cdr3_aa: CASSLVVGGSPYNEQFF
cdr3_nt: TGTGCCAGCAGCTTAGTGGTCGGGGGCTCCCCCTACAATGAGCAGTTCTTC

d_call: TRBD2
clone_size: .
j_call: TRBJ2-7
v_call: TRBV20-1
cdr3_aa: CSARDRGGSPYEQYF
cdr3_nt: TGCAGTGCTAGAGATCGGGGAGGGTCACCCTACGAGCAGTACTTC

d_call: .
clone_size: .
j_call: TRBJ1-5
v_call: TRBV28
cdr3_aa: CASSFDRTPNQPQHF
cdr3_nt: TGTGCCAGCAGTTTTGACAGGACCCCAAATCAGCCCCAGCATTTT

d_call: .
clone_size: .
j_call: TRBJ2-5
v_call: TRBV12-3/TRBV12-4
cdr3_aa: CASRVGALKETQYF
cdr3_nt: TGTGCCAGCAGGGTGGGGGCACTTAAAGAGACCCAGTACTTC

d_call: TRBD2
clone_size: .
j_call: TRBJ2-5
v_call: TRBV7-6
cdr3_aa: CASSLGWGDGRKETQYF
cdr3_nt: TGTGCCAGCAGCTTAGGTTGGGGAGACGGGAGGAAAGAGACCCAGTACTTC

d_call: .
clone_size: .
j_call: TRBJ2-5
v_call: TRBV5-4
cdr3_aa: CASSPRPAQETQYF
cdr3_nt: TGTGCCAGCAGCCCCCGCCCGGCCCAAGAGACCCAGTACTTC

d_call: TRBD2
clone_size: .
j_call: TRBJ2-7
v_call: TRBV3-1
cdr3_aa: CASSSGLAAYEQYF
cdr3_nt: TGTGCCAGCAGCTCGGGACTAGCGGCCTACGAGCAGTACTTC

d_call: .
clone_size: once
j_call: TRBJ2-5
v_call: TRBV7-2
cdr3_aa: CASSRGNQETQYF
cdr3_nt: TGTGCCAGCAGTCGCGGGAACCAGGAGACCCAGTACTTC

d_call: TRBD1
clone_size: .
j_call: TRBJ2-1
v_call: TRBV2
cdr3_aa: CASRVGQAVNEQFF
cdr3_nt: TGTGCCAGCAGAGTGGGACAGGCAGTAAATGAGCAGTTCTTC

d_call: .
clone_size: .
j_call: TRBJ2-6
v_call: TRBV3-1
cdr3_aa: CASSQNGNSGANVLTF
cdr3_nt: TGTGCCAGCAGCCAAAACGGCAACTCTGGGGCCAACGTCCTGACTTTC

d_call: .
clone_size: .
j_call: TRBJ2-2
v_call: TRBV20-1
cdr3_aa: CSAGSQGTGELFF
cdr3_nt: TGCAGTGCTGGCTCACAGGGAACCGGGGAGCTGTTTTTT

d_call: .
clone_size: .
j_call: TRBJ1-2
v_call: TRBV3-1
cdr3_aa: CASSRLAANYGYTF
cdr3_nt: TGTGCCAGCAGCCGTCTCGCAGCAAACTATGGCTACACCTTC

d_call: .
clone_size: .
j_call: TRBJ2-6
v_call: TRBV13
cdr3_aa: CASSLVGHISGANVLTF
cdr3_nt: TGTGCCAGCAGCTTAGTGGGACACATCTCTGGGGCCAACGTCCTGACTTTC

d_call: TRBD1
clone_size: .
j_call: TRBJ2-4
v_call: TRBV3-1
cdr3_aa: CASSLGTEVAKNIQYF
cdr3_nt: TGTGCCAGCAGCCTAGGGACAGAGGTAGCCAAAAACATTCAGTACTTC

d_call: .
clone_size: .
j_call: TRBJ1-2
v_call: TRBV20-1
cdr3_aa: CSASARIYGYTF
cdr3_nt: TGCAGTGCTAGCGCCAGGATCTATGGCTACACCTTC

d_call: .
clone_size: .
j_call: TRBJ2-1
v_call: TRBV14
cdr3_aa: CASSRLPGDEQFF
cdr3_nt: TGTGCCAGCAGCCGTCTCCCGGGGGATGAGCAGTTCTTC

d_call: .
clone_size: .
j_call: TRBJ2-7
v_call: TRBV5-5
cdr3_aa: CASSLGLGATISYEQYF
cdr3_nt: TGTGCCAGCAGCTTGGGGCTAGGGGCAACGATCTCCTACGAGCAGTACTTC

d_call: TRBD2
clone_size: once
j_call: TRBJ2-3
v_call: TRBV20-1
cdr3_aa: CSAAKGLAEGDTQYF
cdr3_nt: TGCAGTGCTGCTAAGGGACTAGCGGAGGGAGATACGCAGTATTTT

d_call: .
clone_size: .
j_call: TRBJ2-1
v_call: TRBV20-1
cdr3_aa: CSASPGSSYNEQFF
cdr3_nt: TGCAGTGCTAGTCCCGGAAGCTCCTACAATGAGCAGTTCTTC

d_call: .
clone_size: .
j_call: TRBJ2-5
v_call: TRBV7-6
cdr3_aa: CASSYGGGETQYF
cdr3_nt: TGTGCCAGCAGCTATGGGGGAGGAGAGACCCAGTACTTC

d_call: TRBD2
clone_size: .
j_call: TRBJ2-3
v_call: TRBV11-2
cdr3_aa: CASSLGSGRGTDTQYF
cdr3_nt: TGTGCCAGCAGCTTAGGTAGCGGGAGAGGGACAGATACGCAGTATTTT

d_call: .
clone_size: .
j_call: TRBJ2-7
v_call: TRBV5-1
cdr3_aa: CASSFGPYEQYF
cdr3_nt: TGCGCCAGCAGCTTCGGACCCTACGAGCAGTACTTC

d_call: .
clone_size: .
j_call: TRBJ2-1
v_call: TRBV15
cdr3_aa: CATSRDWGTDEQFF
cdr3_nt: TGTGCCACCAGCAGAGATTGGGGCACGGATGAGCAGTTCTTC

d_call: TRBD1
clone_size: .
j_call: TRBJ2-5
v_call: TRBV18
cdr3_aa: CASSPRTGRQETQYF
cdr3_nt: TGTGCCAGCTCACCACGGACAGGGCGACAAGAGACCCAGTACTTC

d_call: .
clone_size: .
j_call: TRBJ2-3
v_call: TRBV12-3/TRBV12-4
cdr3_aa: CASTISSTDTQYF
cdr3_nt: TGTGCCAGCACAATATCTAGCACAGATACGCAGTATTTT

d_call: .
clone_size: .
j_call: TRBJ2-7
v_call: TRBV5-4
cdr3_aa: CASSGDDSYEQYF
cdr3_nt: TGTGCCAGCAGCGGAGATGACTCCTACGAGCAGTACTTC

d_call: TRBD2
clone_size: .
j_call: TRBJ2-3
v_call: TRBV3-1
cdr3_aa: CASSLRGVSDTQYF
cdr3_nt: TGTGCCAGCAGCCTCCGGGGGGTGTCAGATACGCAGTATTTT

d_call: .
clone_size: .
j_call: TRBJ2-5
v_call: TRBV9
cdr3_aa: CASSVGIGQETQYF
cdr3_nt: TGTGCCAGCAGCGTAGGAATAGGCCAAGAGACCCAGTACTTC

d_call: TRBD1
clone_size: .
j_call: TRBJ2-3
v_call: TRBV4-1
cdr3_aa: CASSQEGQVSSTDTQYF
cdr3_nt: TGCGCCAGCAGCCAAGAAGGACAGGTATCTAGCACAGATACGCAGTATTTT

d_call: .
clone_size: .
j_call: TRBJ2-3
v_call: TRBV20-1
cdr3_aa: CSARVGGGRRGTDTQYF
cdr3_nt: TGCAGTGCTAGAGTTGGTGGGGGCCGTCGGGGAACAGATACGCAGTATTTT

d_call: .
clone_size: once
j_call: TRBJ1-1
v_call: TRBV12-5
cdr3_aa: CASGSPLGGAAEAFF
cdr3_nt: TGTGCTAGTGGTTCCCCTTTGGGGGGGGCGGCTGAAGCTTTCTTT